What follows is one T cell receptor beta chain and its context. This clonotype showed up many times. Its specific antigen is unknown. Per-base quality was not reported, and no clone a single base away is much larger than it. The germline V gene (reference sequence) yields SEHNR for CDR1 and FQNEAQ for CDR2. Trimming at the junction amounts to 2 bases on V and 5 bases on J, and the germline ends lie 9 bases apart. The CDR3 numbers 13 residues from cysteine through phenylalanine. CDR3 DNA only is kept here, 39 bases in frame from base 1. The data originate from a study of molecular identifiers for immune sequencing clone quantification (dated by TCRdb to 2016 to 2019). The study in broad terms: For a replicate experiment, RNA from approximately 20,000 or 100,000 naive CD8 T cells was divided into five aliquots, and four of the five aliquots were sequenced. This methods study used CD8 T cells to benchmark TCR RNA copy counting and molecular-identifier clustering-based TCR repertoire sequencing (MIDCIRS). Study-level results and caveats: Clones above 20 RNA copies held over 98% of molecules in CMV-specific effector cells but under 1% in naive cells. A single cell's worth of spiked-in Jurkat TCR RNA was reported detectable even among 850,000 to 1,000,000 naive CD8 T cells. When barcode sub-clustering was not used, chimeric consensus sequences inflated TCR diversity, with chimeras reaching as high as 47%. The sizes of highly expanded clones could end up underestimated when identical TCR molecules share a barcode. Modeling estimated about three recovered TCR RNA copies per cell, compared with about ten by digital PCR, which implies about 32% capture efficiency. Spiked-in Jurkat TCR RNA (approximately 9 copies' worth), which is not part of the donor repertoire, was contained in the naive libraries.

Naive CD8 T cell libraries were made from 20,000 to 1,000,000 sorted cells using 10%, 30% or 50% of purified RNA. On a BD FACSAria II, naive CD8 T cells were FACS-sorted as CD8+CD4-CCR7+CD45RA+ and collected into RLT Plus buffer. To test detection sensitivity, Jurkat RNA equivalent to ten TCR copies was spiked into samples of roughly 18,000-1,100,000 naive CD8 T cells. CD8 T cells were enriched with RosetteSep CD8+ T Cell Enrichment Cocktail and Ficoll-Paque, followed by ACK red cell lysis. Library method: PCR. Data came from a NextSeq 500. Bulk TCR libraries were made following a previously described method, with the TCR primers given in Table S5. The Qiagen AllPrep DNA/RNA kit was used to purify total RNA. Before analysis, reads from multiple sequencing runs of one library were combined. On the study's bioinformatics: Only reads with exact TCR constant sequence were kept, trimmed to 150 nt, and grouped by their 12-nt molecular barcodes. Reads inside each barcode group were sub-clustered using a 15% Levenshtein threshold, and a quality-weighted consensus sequence was constructed for each RNA molecule. Non-functional sequences were discarded, and so were lower-count sequences lying one edit away from another sequence. Based on fitting two negative binomial distributions, any barcode sub-cluster with under 20% of the maximum read count was discarded. Using fastp trimming at Q25 and MiXCR clonotype assembly, TCRdb reanalyzed the public sequencing data and kept in-frame beta chains. Entries that share a CDR3 protein sequence are merged under the most common genes and DNA. The V and J calls follow TCRdb's processing rather than the paper's. The sample table shows hundreds of thousands of distinct CDR3 sequences, and 25% are seen once. Jointly, the top ten make up about 0.8% of the sample.

The receptor comes from a human donor in good health. Some libraries in this study had Jurkat cell RNA spiked in. This receptor chain uses TRBV7-9 and TRBJ1-1; too little of a D gene remains to name it. Sequencing was carried out using naive CD8+ T cells from blood, with Jurkat cell RNA spiked in. The cell subset or site label of this sample denotes: FACS-sorted CD8+CD4-CCR7+CD45RA+ naive T cells. The base sequence is TGTGCCAGCAGCTTACCGGGGTTGACTGAAGCTTTCTTT. It specifies CASSLPGLTEAFF.